These 15 T cell receptor beta chains originate from one sample sequenced in a study of human T cells and chemical hapten exposure. This sample's time point: patch test 1, 2 weeks after DPC sensitization. Described treatment: therapeutic diphenylcyclopropenone sensitization with weekly scalp DPC. TCRdb processed the RACE reads anew with MiXCR; each CDR3 protein has one entry. The table has roughly 70,000 distinct CDR3 sequences, roughly 9.8% seen once; the top ten hold 3.3%. The material sequenced was whole blood, taken in connection with sensitization to the hapten diphenylcyclopropenone (DPC). These receptors were obtained from a woman in her thirties or forties with alopecia areata. Some clones in this sample may be carry-over from other donors' samples.

This clonotype has more than one count but fewer than ten. The J gene is TRBJ2-1, the V gene TRBV30; a weak D match, TRBD1 (6 bases). This CDR3 comprises 14 residues. Between the trimmed V and J ends, which lost 2 bases and 4 bases, there was a span of 12 bases. Germline CDR1 and CDR2: GTSNPN and SVGIG (reference sequence). Written as DNA, the CDR3 is TGTGCCTGGAGTACGGACAGAGAGTACAATGAGCAGTTCTTC. This gives the protein CAWSTDREYNEQFF.

This clonotype was recorded many times. J is TRBJ1-1 and V is TRBV28; the D gene is possibly TRBD1 (5 bases). The CDR3 covers 16 residues. V shed 3 bases and J shed 5 bases, with 19 bases lying between them. The germline V gene has CDR1 MDHEN and CDR2 SYDVKM. The CDR3 nucleotides are TGTGCCAGCAGTTTTATAGGGGAGGGTTTGGGGACTGAAGCTTTCTTT. Amino acid sequence: CASSFIGEGLGTEAFF.

This clonotype was counted many times. CDR3 loop: CASRLVMNTEAFF. The CDR3 DNA reads TGCGCCAGCAGGCTTGTCATGAACACTGAAGCTTTCTTT. This chain connects TRBV5-1 to TRBJ1-1; D not resolved. V was shortened by 5 bases and J by 0 bases, with 8 bases between the two germline ends. The CDR3 length is 13 residues. CDR1 and CDR2 from the germline V gene are SGHRS and YFSETQ.

This clonotype was observed once. A much larger clone differs by one base, so this may be a read error. The V call is TRBV12-3 or TRBV12-4, the J call TRBJ1-2, with 10 bases fitting TRBD1. CDR3 length equals 16 residues. This CDR3 reads CASSLDRGIGDYSYTF. CDR3 nucleotides: TGTGCCAGCAGTTTGGACAGGGGGATAGGGGACTATAGCTACACCTTC.

This clonotype was seen a few times. The rearrangement joins TRBV20-1 to TRBJ1-6, with 8 bases identical to TRBD1. Trimming took 2 bases from V and 11 from J; bases not matched to a gene: 5. This CDR3 has 13 amino acids. Germline V CDR1 and CDR2: DFQATT, SNEGSKA (reference sequence). Here the CDR3 DNA reads TGCAGTGCTAGATGGCAGGGGGCAACACCCCTCCACTTT. It specifies CSARWQGATPLHF.

This clonotype was observed at least ten times. The chain joins TRBV10-3 to TRBJ2-1; D gene uncertain. Trimming shortened V by 3 bases and J by 0 bases, and 9 bases separated the two germline ends. Germline V gives CDR1 ENHRY, CDR2 SYGVKD. The CDR3 runs 15 residues. The DNA of the CDR3 is TGTGCCATCAGTGACGGCGAGAGCTCCTACAATGAGCAGTTCTTC. Translation gives CAISDGESSYNEQFF.

This clonotype was picked up a small number of times. This sequence joins TRBV4-3 and TRBJ1-1; 7 positions agree with TRBD1. With 0 bases clipped from V and 7 bases from J, the junction kept 5 bases outside the gene matches. CDR1 is LGHNA, CDR2 YSLEER, per germline. The CDR3 totals 14 residues. CDR3 coding DNA: TGCGCCAGCAGCCAAGATGACAGGGTAAATGAAGCTTTCTTT. It translates to CASSQDDRVNEAFF.

This clonotype was observed at least ten times. The CDR3 sequence: CASSEVGAHTGELFF. The CDR3 DNA reads TGTGCCAGCAGTGAAGTGGGGGCCCACACCGGGGAGCTGTTTTTT. The chain couples TRBV2 to TRBJ2-2, with D perhaps TRBD1 (6 bases). Germline V CDR1 and CDR2: SNHLY, FYNNEI. The V gene lost 1 base and the J gene lost 3 bases, with 9 bases spanning the gap. This CDR3 spans 15 amino acids.

This clonotype came up a few times. J is TRBJ2-5 and V is TRBV6-2 or TRBV6-3; 10 bases agree with TRBD1. Germline V gene sequence: CDR1 MNHEY, CDR2 SVGEGT. This CDR3 comprises 14 residues. V dropped 4 bases and J dropped 3; count of bases not matched to a gene: 2. The CDR3 bases are TGTGCCAGCAGTTCCGGGACAGGGGAAGAGACCCAGTACTTC. This translates into CASSSGTGEETQYF.

In its sample, this clonotype was seen many times. The genes are TRBV6-2 or TRBV6-3 and TRBJ1-1; no reliable D call. The CDR3 covers 14 residues. The V gene lost 3 bases and the J gene lost 4 bases, with 12 bases spanning the gap. Germline values: CDR1 MNHEY, CDR2 SVGEGT. In DNA, the CDR3 is TGTGCCAGCAGTTATTTCGGCCGGGCCACTGAAGCTTTCTTT. This encodes CASSYFGRATEAFF.

As concerns this clonotype: With a much larger clone just one base away, this may be a read error. The chain employs TRBV4-3 and TRBJ2-5; D is undetermined. The CDR3 contains 15 residues. Trimming stripped 0 bases from V and 1 base from J, with 9 bases between. Germline CDR1 reads LGHNA; CDR2 reads YSLEER. The CDR3 region has the DNA TGCGCCAGCAGCCAAGATCTGGTCGGCCAAGAGACCCAGTACTTC. As protein: CASSQDLVGQETQYF.

This chain connects TRBV29-1 to TRBJ2-3; D uncertain. The CDR3 spans 10 residues. The germline CDR1 and CDR2 sequences are SQVTM and ANQGSEA. V was pared by 3 bases and J by 5 bases, with 3 bases between. The CDR3 coding sequence is TGCAGCGTTGATGGAGATACGCAGTATTTT. The encoded protein is CSVDGDTQYF.

This clonotype was found a few times. The CDR3 DNA follows: TGCGCCAGCAGCCCGTACGGACAGGGAGGGCAAGAGACCCAGTACTTC. Amino acids: CASSPYGQGGQETQYF. The chain carries TRBV5-1 and TRBJ2-5, with TRBD1 as a possible D gene (8 bases). Germline V lookup: CDR1 SGHRS, CDR2 YFSETQ. This CDR3 spans 16 amino acids. Trimming removed 4 bases at V and 2 bases at J, with 18 bases between.

This clonotype occurred many times. This chain connects TRBV7-3 to TRBJ2-5; tentative D call: TRBD1 (6 bases). CDR1 and CDR2 from the germline V gene are SGHTA and FQGTGA. The CDR3 sequence is 13 residues long. V gave up 5 bases and J gave up 2 bases, with 9 bases separating them. CDR3 residues: CASSTTGQETQYF. The CDR3, as DNA: TGTGCCAGCAGCACGACAGGACAAGAGACCCAGTACTTC.

This clonotype was seen ten or more times. The chain carries TRBV10-2 and TRBJ2-2, with 10 bases that match TRBD1. V lost 0 bases, J lost 7 bases, and 5 bases stayed unmatched. The CDR3 sequence is 16 residues long. Germline loops: CDR1 WSHSY, CDR2 SAAADI. CDR3 nucleotides: TGCGCCAGCAGTGAGTCGGGGGACAGGGGAATCGGGGAGCTGTTTTTT. Protein product: CASSESGDRGIGELFF.